The source of this T cell receptor (beta chain) is a study of blood T cell repertoires in COVID-19 (dated by TCRdb to 2020 to 2022). With respect to the entire study: The collaborator samples originated in the United States, Italy and Spain and spanned the acute and convalescent phases of COVID-19. Samples were obtained from the ongoing ImmuneRACE study (first 160 participants) and from 950 to 1,500 subjects provided by 6 global collaborators. A freely available public database, intended as a resource for researchers studying the immune response to SARS-CoV-2, is where the repertoires were released. The dataset comprised deeply sampled blood TCRbeta repertoires from subjects exposed to, actively infected with, or recovered from COVID-19. The prospective study material was composed of cDNA or gDNA derived from T cells, B-cell-depleted T cells, or PBMCs. Nearly every sample came with metadata listing a de-identified subject ID, COVID-19 status, age in years and sex. Where HLA class I and class II types were available, the types were taken from metadata supplied by the sample provider, not from assay-based typing.

At one collaborating source in Seattle, patients were enrolled during active infection and were followed longitudinally through the course of disease. Collaborating institutions collected whole blood in K2EDTA tubes following their own protocols. For TCRbeta analysis, collaborators shipped samples in one of three forms: frozen whole blood, isolated PBMCs, or DNA extracted from either of those sample types. Broad study findings and their caveats: The amount of clinical and demographic metadata varied by source and participant and was provided uncurated.

The immunoSEQ Assay, a bias-controlled multiplex PCR, was used to amplify TCRbeta CDR3 regions from genomic DNA. As for the authors' bioinformatics: The number of nucleated cells in each sample was estimated from the amplification of reference gene primers within the assay. Sequence reads were collapsed and filtered to measure the absolute abundance of every unique TCRbeta CDR3 rearrangement. Productive Simpson clonality was computed per sample as the square root of Simpson's diversity index over productive rearrangements. TCRdb stores this immuneACCESS table with in-frame sequences only. Part of the clones is absent; in the studies checked, under half of the shortfall reflects unresolved V genes, and no reason is known for the rest. The V and J calls and clone size are taken from that table; D and trimming were inferred from the DNA. Recorded for this sample are 270,000 or so clones; around 89% of them occurred a single time. The top ten clonotypes cover under 2.5% of the sample.

A remark on this clone: The antigen it recognizes is unknown. The record has no base qualities; no much larger clone is one base away.

The CDR3 sequence holds 14 residues, the cysteine and phenylalanine included. Just CDR3 DNA is preserved here, 42 bases in frame from base 1. In the germline V gene, CDR1 corresponds to SNHLY and CDR2 to FYNNEI. V drops 3 bases and J drops 0 bases, leaving 6 bases in between. The sequence came from a woman aged 55-70 years with COVID-19, enrolled during active disease. Here the chain combines TRBV2 and TRBJ1-3; no confident D gene assignment can be made. Sequences were obtained from peripheral blood. The encoded CDR3 is CASSDTHSGNTIYF. In nucleotide form, the sequence is TGTGCCAGCAGTGACACACACTCTGGAAACACCATATATTTT.